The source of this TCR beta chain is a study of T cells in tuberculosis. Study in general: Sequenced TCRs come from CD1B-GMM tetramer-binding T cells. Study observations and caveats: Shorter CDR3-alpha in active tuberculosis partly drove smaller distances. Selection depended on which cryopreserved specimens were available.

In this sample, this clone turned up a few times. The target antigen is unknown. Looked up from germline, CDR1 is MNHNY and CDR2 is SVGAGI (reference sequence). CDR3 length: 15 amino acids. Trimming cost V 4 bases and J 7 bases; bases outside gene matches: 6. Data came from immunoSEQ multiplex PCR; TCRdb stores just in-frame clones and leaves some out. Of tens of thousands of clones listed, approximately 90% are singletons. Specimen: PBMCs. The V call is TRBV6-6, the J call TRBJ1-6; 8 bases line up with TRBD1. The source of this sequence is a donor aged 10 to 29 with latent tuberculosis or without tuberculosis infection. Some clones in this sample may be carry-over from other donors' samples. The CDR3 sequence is CASSSQGAGNSPLHF. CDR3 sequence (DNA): TGTGCCAGCAGTTCCCAGGGGGCTGGGAATTCACCCCTCCACTTT.